This is a list of T cell receptor beta chains from one sample in a study of blood T cell repertoires in COVID-19. This table comes from immunoSEQ multiplex PCR, and its TCRdb copy is limited to in-frame clones, with some not included. The sample lists a few hundred thousand clones; around 85% were seen once. The material sequenced was peripheral blood. The receptors originated from a human donor with COVID-19, enrolled during active disease. The donor label of this sample is uncertain. The CDR3 runs from the conserved cysteine through the conserved F or W.

j_gene | v_gene | CDR3aa
TRBJ2-1 | TRBV12-5 | CASGPTGVTYNEQFF
TRBJ1-5 | TRBV5-1 | CASSRELGQPQHF
TRBJ2-5 | TRBV11-3 | CASSLGTSGSETQYF
TRBJ1-2 | TRBV5-1 | CASSLQGAYGYTF
TRBJ2-1 | TRBV6-2/TRBV6-3 | CASSKLRQGNEQFF
TRBJ1-3 | TRBV9 | CASSVAAGGTGNTIYF
TRBJ1-1 | TRBV5-1 | CASSLQNTEAFF
TRBJ2-5 | TRBV27 | CASSLTGVETQYF
TRBJ2-2 | TRBV3-1/TRBV3-2 | CASSWTGGAYTGELFF
TRBJ2-1 | TRBV7-3 | CASSPSRLAGNNEQFF
TRBJ2-5 | TRBV27 | CASTRGETQYF
TRBJ1-5 | TRBV6-6 | CASSYSQGSQPQHF
TRBJ1-2 | TRBV19 | CASSRQETNYGYTF
TRBJ2-1 | TRBV11-2 | CASSARDWFGEQFF
TRBJ2-7 | TRBV11-2 | CASSFSGTGEQYF
TRBJ1-2 | TRBV7-9 | CASSSLGRRGYGYTF
TRBJ1-5 | TRBV6-2/TRBV6-3 | CASSPTGKPNQPQHF
TRBJ2-2 | TRBV5-1 | CASSLASSGRNTGELFF
TRBJ2-1 | TRBV18 | CASSPGEGEQFF
TRBJ2-7 | TRBV9 | CASGTGTGVYEQYF
TRBJ2-5 | TRBV7-2 | CASSLFGAWETQYF
TRBJ1-1 | TRBV11-2 | CASSARGQTGDTEAFF
TRBJ1-1 | TRBV7-3 | CASSSTVNTEAFF
TRBJ1-1 | TRBV4-3 | CASSHGRGEGDTEAFF
TRBJ1-3 | TRBV18 | CASSPERVSSGNTIYF
TRBJ1-5 | TRBV2 | CASRRWGQGNQPQHF
TRBJ1-2 | TRBV7-9 | CASSSHYPGAYGYTF
TRBJ1-1 | TRBV6-5 | CASRYLEAFF
TRBJ1-1 | TRBV6-5 | CASSYLPGTTTEAFF
TRBJ2-1 | TRBV6-4 | CASSGLAGSNEQFF
TRBJ1-1 | TRBV6-4 | CASSVNRDTEAFF
TRBJ1-4 | TRBV4-3 | CASSPYRWNFEKLFF
TRBJ2-7 | TRBV6-5 | CASSYSPGEIPYEQYF
TRBJ2-1 | TRBV5-6 | CASSLGTNSYNEQFF
TRBJ1-1 | TRBV19 | CASSMFGPLNTEAFF
TRBJ2-7 | TRBV6-6 | CASRTDSGYYEQYF
TRBJ2-2 | TRBV3-1/TRBV3-2 | CASSRQMNTGELFF
TRBJ2-2 | TRBV28 | CASSFRGTTTGELFF
TRBJ1-5 | TRBV6-5 | CASSYDPDQPQHF
TRBJ1-4 | TRBV28 | CASTPSGQGNEKLFF
TRBJ2-2 | TRBV7-3 | CASSFGGEPNTGELFF
TRBJ1-2 | TRBV5-4 | CASSWPQGLDNYGYTF
TRBJ2-2 | TRBV28 | CASSTLAGDHPGELFF
TRBJ2-6 | TRBV5-1 | CATTSGQGFSGANVLTF
TRBJ1-1 | TRBV5-1 | CASSRDRDSEAFF
TRBJ1-2 | TRBV14 | CASSLSGTGPPYGYTF
TRBJ1-1 | TRBV4-3 | CASSQDRAGGTEAFF
TRBJ1-2 | TRBV28 | CASSFSPGQGNYGYTF
TRBJ2-7 | TRBV30 | CAWTFGASSDEQYF
TRBJ2-6 | TRBV27 | CASSSGVSRSGANVLTF
TRBJ1-2 | TRBV15 | CATSRVEISGDYGYTF
TRBJ2-2 | TRBV18 | CASSPDRGSSGELFF
TRBJ2-1 | TRBV19 | CASTLLAGVEGEQFF
TRBJ2-4 | TRBV5-4 | CASSSTSGSNIQYF
TRBJ1-3 | TRBV28 | CASSPPLGGILAGNTIYF
TRBJ1-3 | TRBV7-6 | CASSLNRGSLGNTIYF
TRBJ1-2 | TRBV4-3 | CASSRALRQGNGYTF
TRBJ2-6 | TRBV10-2 | CASSPNIGQGKGGANVLTF
TRBJ1-2 | TRBV28 | CASSPADRNYGYTF